One sample yielded the 16 T cell receptor beta chains listed below, sequenced in a study of Graves' ophthalmopathy and Graves' hyperthyroidism. CDR3 regions of TCR beta were amplified from RNA transcripts. In the first round, RT-PCR was carried out with HTBI primers, and a multiplex PCR formed the second round. TCRdb re-derived calls from the multiplex PCR reads in MiXCR, one entry per CDR3 protein. The sample shows about 740,000 distinct CDR3 sequences, 35% to 50% of them seen only once. Sequencing was done on a sample of peripheral blood. The receptors stem from an adult man with Graves' ophthalmopathy.

This rearrangement joins TRBV20-1 to TRBJ2-7, with 7 bases identical to TRBD1. V was clipped by 7 bases and J by 0 bases; unmatched bases: 9. Germline lookup yields CDR1 DFQATT and CDR2 SNEGSKA (reference sequence). The CDR3 runs 14 residues. Here the CDR3 reads CSGSAGQVSYEQYF. CDR3 sequence (DNA): TGCAGTGGAAGCGCCGGACAGGTCTCCTACGAGCAGTACTTC.

This chain links TRBV20-1 with TRBJ2-7; D is ambiguous. This CDR3 is built from 14 residues. Trimming left V 6 bases short and J 3 bases short, with 18 bases between. The V gene's germline CDR1 is DFQATT and CDR2 SNEGSKA (reference sequence). The chain's CDR3 is CSARVAVRNYEQYF. DNA for the CDR3: TGCAGTGCCCGAGTCGCGGTTAGGAACTACGAGCAGTACTTC.

This clonotype appeared once. J is TRBJ2-7 and V is TRBV12-3 or TRBV12-4; 12 bases line up with TRBD2. CDR3 length: 16 residues. The trim removed 6 bases at V and 3 bases at J, leaving 9 bases unmatched. In nucleotides, the CDR3 is TGTGCCAGCAGCAGACTAGCGGGGGCTAGCAGCTACGAGCAGTACTTC. The encoded protein is CASSRLAGASSYEQYF.

This clonotype was counted ten times or more. This chain connects TRBV20-1 to TRBJ1-2; D possibly corresponds to TRBD1 (5 bases). The ends were cut back, 0 bases at V and 4 bases at J, with 9 bases in the middle. CDR1 DFQATT and CDR2 SNEGSKA come from the germline V gene (reference sequence). The CDR3 contains 13 residues. CDR3 DNA sequence: TGCAGTGCTAGAGAGCCTGACAGCTATGGCTACACCTTC. Its protein is CSAREPDSYGYTF.

The rearrangement uses TRBV24-1 and TRBJ1-5; 7 nucleotides match TRBD1. The CDR3 runs to 14 residues. Germline-derived CDR1 and CDR2 are KGHDR and SFDVKD. J gave up 7 bases and V 11 bases, and 13 bases lay outside the gene matches. In nucleotides, the CDR3 is TGTGCCAGCAGGAGTTCACAGGGGTGGCAGCCCCAGCATTTT. Amino acid sequence: CASRSSQGWQPQHF.

The chain is built from TRBV7-9 and TRBJ1-2, with D perhaps matching TRBD1 (6 bases). Trimming removed 5 bases at V and 3 bases at J, with 25 bases between. Germline lookup yields CDR1 SEHNR and CDR2 FQNEAQ (reference sequence). CDR3 length equals 18 residues. DNA of the CDR3: TGTGCCAGCAGCCAAGTTTGGGCAGGGGAGGTGGTGGACTATGGCTACACCTTC. This gives the protein CASSQVWAGEVVDYGYTF.

This clonotype was observed a few times. The J gene is TRBJ1-2, the V gene TRBV11-1; D uncertain. Trimming took 2 bases from V and 7 from J, leaving 11 bases between them. Germline loops: CDR1 SGHAT, CDR2 FQDESV (reference sequence). This CDR3 comprises 13 residues. Written as DNA, the CDR3 is TGTGCCAGCAGCTTAACAAATTACGGTGGCTACACCTTC. Translating gives CASSLTNYGGYTF. Together with reference TRBV11-1 and TRBJ1-2, the CDR3 gives the full variable domain: EAEVAQSPRYKITEKSQAVAFWCDPISGHATLYWYRQILGQGPELLVQFQDESVVDDSQLPKDRFSAERLKGVDSTLKIQPAELGDSAMYLCASSLTNYGGYTFGSGTRLTVV.

This clonotype was counted ten times or more. The V and J genes are TRBV10-2 and TRBJ1-2; D ambiguous. This CDR3 comprises 13 residues. CDR1 is WSHSY and CDR2 is SAAADI in the germline V gene. The V and J ends lost 8 bases and 8 bases respectively, with 18 bases between them. The CDR3 coding sequence is TGCGCCAGCGCGTACTCTTTCTCTTACGGCTACACCTTC. Translation: CASAYSFSYGYTF.

This clonotype has more than one count but fewer than ten. The chain has TRBV6-5 and TRBJ1-5, with D uncertain. The V gene's germline CDR1 is MNHEY and CDR2 SVGAGI. Trimming removed 7 bases at V and 6 bases at J, with 13 bases between. The CDR3 is 13 residues long. CDR3 nucleotide sequence: TGTGCCAGCACCCCGGGAGGGTCTCAGCCCCAGCATTTT. It yields the protein CASTPGGSQPQHF.

A remark on this clonotype: A junction end diverges from the germline sequence, so it may reflect a read error. The gene calls are TRBV4-1 and TRBJ1-5; tentative D call: TRBD1 (5 bases). This CDR3 region has 14 residues. Germline V gene sequence: CDR1 MGHRA, CDR2 YSYEKL. The CDR3 sequence is CASSPGPTSEPQHF. CDR3 coding DNA: TGTGCCAGCAGCCCAGGGCCCACGTCAGAGCCCCAGCATTTT.

This chain links TRBV20-1 with TRBJ2-7, with TRBD2 matching over 14 bases. CDR1 DFQATT and CDR2 SNEGSKA come from the germline V gene (reference sequence). The J segment lost 5 bases and the V segment lost 6 bases, leaving 12 bases of the junction unmatched. The CDR3 length is 16 residues. CDR3: CSANRLAGGGLDEQYF. DNA for the CDR3: TGCAGTGCAAACAGACTAGCGGGAGGGGGTCTAGACGAGCAGTACTTC.

This clonotype showed up just a few times. The rearrangement uses TRBV12-3 or TRBV12-4 and TRBJ2-7; 10 bases align to TRBD1. CDR3 length equals 14 residues. The J segment lost 6 bases and the V segment lost 6 bases, leaving 8 bases of the junction unmatched. The chain's CDR3 is CASSPQTGGLEQYF. The CDR3 nucleotides are TGTGCCAGCAGCCCGCAGACAGGGGGCCTCGAGCAGTACTTC.

The gene calls are TRBV7-2 and TRBJ1-1, with TRBD1 as a possible D gene (6 bases). This CDR3 comprises 15 residues. V was clipped by 5 bases and J by 7 bases, with 20 bases between them. Germline values: CDR1 SGHTA, CDR2 FQGNSA. The CDR3 DNA follows: TGTGCCAGCAGCCCTTACCCTAGACAGGACGGTGAAGCTTTCTTT. Translated, it gives CASSPYPRQDGEAFF.

Many counts were recorded for this clonotype. The chain links TRBV2 to TRBJ1-1; D is ambiguous. V was cut by 6 bases and J by 7 bases, with 15 bases left in between. The CDR3 length is 13 residues. CDR1 is SNHLY and CDR2 is FYNNEI in the germline V gene. CDR3 coding DNA: TGTGCCAGCAGGACGGACGGCCCCGGTGAAGCTTTCTTT. It codes for CASRTDGPGEAFF.

At least ten counts were recorded for this clonotype. This rearrangement joins TRBV29-1 to TRBJ2-7; TRBD1 agrees at 9 bases. V lost 7 bases to trimming and J lost 1 base; unmatched junction nucleotides: 8. The CDR3 totals 14 residues. Germline CDR1 and CDR2: SQVTM and ANQGSEA. CDR3 nucleotides: TGCAGCGGTCGGACAGGGGCACAATCCTACGAGCAGTACTTC. Translating it yields CSGRTGAQSYEQYF.

This clonotype was counted ten times or more. This chain connects TRBV7-2 to TRBJ1-2; D gene ambiguous. Between the trimmed V and J ends, which lost 1 base and 3 bases, there was a span of 9 bases. The CDR3 totals 14 residues. CDR1 and CDR2 from the germline V gene are SGHTA and FQGNSA. CDR3 loop: CASSLGADYYGYTF. CDR3 nucleotide sequence: TGTGCCAGCAGCTTAGGTGCGGACTACTATGGCTACACCTTC.